This T cell receptor beta chain emerged from a study of T cell repertoires in cytomegalovirus infection. A single record per CDR3 protein comes from TCRdb applying MiXCR to the reads. The sample contains approximately 910,000 distinct CDR3 sequences, approximately 31% of which appear only once. About this clonotype itself: What it binds is not known.

Germline lookup yields CDR1 LNHNV and CDR2 YYDKDF (reference sequence). J lost 7 bases, V lost 10 bases, and 8 bases had no gene match. This CDR3 has 12 residues. This TCR was sampled from a human donor in good health (CMV status not recorded). Some clones in this sample may be carry-over from other donors' samples. The sample was cultured CD8+ T cells from PBMCs, taken from culture after CMV antigen stimulation. This rearrangement joins TRBV15 to TRBJ2-7, with 9 bases that match TRBD1. CDR3 sequence: CANRDREWEQYF. The DNA for the CDR3 is TGTGCCAACCGGGACAGGGAGTGGGAGCAGTACTTC.